The clone carrying this T cell receptor (beta chain) showed up just a few times. Germline-derived CDR1 and CDR2 are MDHEN and SYDVKM. The CDR3 sequence is 13 residues long. The junction had 11 bases not matched to a gene; V was cut back by 7 bases and J by 10 bases. This entry is derived from a study of T cells in Graves' hyperthyroidism and ophthalmopathy. Amplification targeted TCR beta CDR3 regions from RNA transcripts. HTBI primers were the set used in a first-round RT-PCR of the TCR CDR3. TCRdb reanalysed the multiplex PCR reads using MiXCR and keeps one entry per CDR3 protein. The top ten clones hold 11% of a sample with approximately 520,000 distinct CDR3 sequences, around 22% of them seen once. Disease duration was under 3 months in the ophthalmopathy patients, who also had a Clinical Activity Score of at least 3 and a NOSPECS grade of at least 4. Uncontrolled infection, other autoimmune disease, pregnancy or lactation excluded patients. Used for diagnoses were clinical symptoms, serum thyroxine and TRAb, thyroid ultrasound and orbital computed tomography.

J is TRBJ1-2 and V is TRBV28; 8 positions match TRBD1. Sequencing was done on a sample of blood. The TCR comes from a woman under 40 with Graves' ophthalmopathy. The chain's CDR3 is CASTPDRGGDYTF. CDR3 sequence (DNA): TGTGCCAGCACTCCCGACAGGGGTGGGGACTACACCTTC.